These T cell receptor beta chains were read from a single sample in a study of T cells expressing NK-cell markers. Using the 5' RACE reads, TCRdb records one entry per CDR3 protein without DNA. The sample data list about 460,000 distinct CDR3 sequences. Specimen: blood T cells: a sorted CD56 or NKG2C T cell subset, CD4+ or CD8+ T cells, or bulk PBMC T cells (not recorded which). These receptor sequences come from a woman in her forties or fifties in good health. CDR3s include the opening cysteine and the closing phenylalanine or tryptophan.

TRBJ2-5	TRBV10-1	CASSALDRKETQYF
TRBJ2-2	TRBV10-3	CAISDRGRRNTGELFF
TRBJ2-2	TRBV20-1	CSARMVRGGTGELFF
TRBJ2-7	TRBV12-3/TRBV12-4	CASSFEVHEQYF
TRBJ2-1	TRBV12-5	CASGLVPWTSSYNEQFF
TRBJ2-7	TRBV7-6	CASSLVSGAGEQYF
TRBJ2-3	TRBV10-3	CATKAESTDTQYF
TRBJ1-3	TRBV5-6	CASSLEGYGNTIYF
TRBJ1-1	TRBV29-1	CSVDKGVPEAFF
TRBJ2-1	TRBV18	CASSPLPGVGNEQFF
TRBJ1-3	TRBV3-1	CASRTPNSGNTIYF
TRBJ2-3	TRBV19	CASAGVRDTQYF
TRBJ2-7	TRBV9	CASSAEVQGREQYF
TRBJ2-1	TRBV27	CASSFTDSSEQFF
TRBJ2-1	TRBV5-6	CASSYVGDHVHNEQFF
TRBJ1-1	TRBV3-1	CASSQVAGTEAFF
TRBJ2-3	TRBV3-1	CASSQDYFTDTQYF
TRBJ1-4	TRBV5-5	CASSSGVTDLNEKLFF
TRBJ2-1	TRBV11-3	CASSEEPGHSSYNEQFF
TRBJ2-4	TRBV11-3	CASSFAREKNIQYF
TRBJ1-4	TRBV12-3/TRBV12-4	CASSAGGPAREKLFF
TRBJ2-1	TRBV6-2/TRBV6-3	CASSFQLFSYNEQFF
TRBJ2-3	TRBV5-1	CASRSTSGGWSRLADTQYF
TRBJ1-2	TRBV20-1	CSARGGQVSYGYTF
TRBJ2-4	TRBV14	CASSPSSAKNIQYF
TRBJ2-3	TRBV10-3	CAISEVEGATQYF
TRBJ2-1	TRBV6-2/TRBV6-3	CASGFSYNEQFF
TRBJ2-5	TRBV5-1	CASSLTQETQYF
TRBJ2-3	TRBV20-1	CSARETSGRGYF
TRBJ2-1	TRBV5-1	CASSLVARGATEQFF
TRBJ1-1	TRBV12-3/TRBV12-4	CASSPSVGTEAFF
TRBJ2-1	TRBV12-3/TRBV12-4	CASSLEGVGPTGDNEQFF
TRBJ2-3	TRBV12-3/TRBV12-4	CASSSYRGMFEGTDTQYF
TRBJ1-4	TRBV20-1	CSASSATNEKLFF
TRBJ2-5	TRBV20-1	CSARKDRVEETQYF
TRBJ1-1	TRBV6-5	CASSLTTETEAFF
TRBJ2-7	TRBV24-1	CATSDGGDTYEQYF
TRBJ2-4	TRBV28	CASSPIQGLAKNIQYF
TRBJ2-7	TRBV20-1	CSARPGTAYEQYF
TRBJ2-5	TRBV5-5	CASSYYRGNEGTQYF
TRBJ1-3	TRBV11-2	CASRHGTGVSGNTIYF
TRBJ2-3	TRBV4-1	CASSQEKTSRVWDRHTDTQYF
TRBJ2-3	TRBV7-9	CASSLGGRIGQGITDTQYF
TRBJ2-1	TRBV3-1	CASSLLRGPFENEQFF
TRBJ2-2	TRBV5-1	CASSLQAGLNTGELFF